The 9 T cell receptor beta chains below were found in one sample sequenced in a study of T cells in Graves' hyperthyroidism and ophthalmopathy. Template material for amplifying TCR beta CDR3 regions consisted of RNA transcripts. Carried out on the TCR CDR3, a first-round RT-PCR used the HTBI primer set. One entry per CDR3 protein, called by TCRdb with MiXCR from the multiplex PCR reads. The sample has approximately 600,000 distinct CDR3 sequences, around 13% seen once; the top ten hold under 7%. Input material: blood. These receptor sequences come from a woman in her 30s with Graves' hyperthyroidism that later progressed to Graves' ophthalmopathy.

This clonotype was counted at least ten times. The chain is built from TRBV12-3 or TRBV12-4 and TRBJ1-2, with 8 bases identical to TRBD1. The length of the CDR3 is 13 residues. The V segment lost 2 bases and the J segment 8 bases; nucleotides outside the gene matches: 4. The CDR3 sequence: CASSLQGADGYTF. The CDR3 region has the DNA TGTGCCAGCAGTTTACAGGGGGCGGACGGCTACACCTTC.

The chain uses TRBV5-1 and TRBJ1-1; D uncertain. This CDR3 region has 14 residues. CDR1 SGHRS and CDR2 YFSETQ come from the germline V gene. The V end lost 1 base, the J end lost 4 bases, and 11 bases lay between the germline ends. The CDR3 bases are TGCGCCAGCAGCTTGTTCCTAGCGGGCACTGAAGCTTTCTTT. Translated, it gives CASSLFLAGTEAFF.

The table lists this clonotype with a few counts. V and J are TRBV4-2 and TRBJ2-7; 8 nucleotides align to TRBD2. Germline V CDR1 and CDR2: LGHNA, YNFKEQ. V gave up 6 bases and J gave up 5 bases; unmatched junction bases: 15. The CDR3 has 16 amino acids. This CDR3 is CASRPPGGATADEQYF. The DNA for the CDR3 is TGTGCCAGCAGGCCGCCGGGAGGGGCAACTGCTGACGAGCAGTACTTC.

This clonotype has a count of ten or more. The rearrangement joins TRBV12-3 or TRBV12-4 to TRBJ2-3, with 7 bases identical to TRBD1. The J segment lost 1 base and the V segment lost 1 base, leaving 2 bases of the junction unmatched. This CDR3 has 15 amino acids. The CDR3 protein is CASSLVGTGTDTQYF. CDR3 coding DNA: TGTGCCAGCAGTTTAGTTGGGACAGGCACAGATACGCAGTATTTT.

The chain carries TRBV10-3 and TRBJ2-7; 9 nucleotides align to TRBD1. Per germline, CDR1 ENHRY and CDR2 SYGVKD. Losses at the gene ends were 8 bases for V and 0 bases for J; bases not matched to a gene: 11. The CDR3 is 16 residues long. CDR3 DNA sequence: TGTGCCATCCAGGGACAGGGATTGGGGTCCTCCTACGAGCAGTACTTC. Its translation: CAIQGQGLGSSYEQYF.

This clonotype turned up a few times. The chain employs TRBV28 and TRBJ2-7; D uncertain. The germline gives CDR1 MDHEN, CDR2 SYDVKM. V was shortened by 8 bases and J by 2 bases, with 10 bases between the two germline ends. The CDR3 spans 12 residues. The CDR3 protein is CASGRHPYEQYF. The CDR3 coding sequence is TGTGCCAGCGGGCGGCATCCCTACGAGCAGTACTTC.

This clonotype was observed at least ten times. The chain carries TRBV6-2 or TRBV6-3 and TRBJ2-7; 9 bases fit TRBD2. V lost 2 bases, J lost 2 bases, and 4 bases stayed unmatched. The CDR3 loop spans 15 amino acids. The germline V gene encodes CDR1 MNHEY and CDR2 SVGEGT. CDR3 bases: TGTGCCAGCAGTTACGGCGCTAGCGGGACCTACGAGCAGTACTTC. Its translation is CASSYGASGTYEQYF.

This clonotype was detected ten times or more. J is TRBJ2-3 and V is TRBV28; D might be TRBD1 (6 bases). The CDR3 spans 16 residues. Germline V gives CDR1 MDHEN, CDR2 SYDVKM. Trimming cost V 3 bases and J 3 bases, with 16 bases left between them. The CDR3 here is CASSLTDSLGTDTQYF. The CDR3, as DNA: TGTGCCAGCAGTTTGACGGACAGTCTCGGTACAGATACGCAGTATTTT. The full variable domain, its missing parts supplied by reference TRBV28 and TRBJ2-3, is DVKVTQSSRYLVKRTGEKVFLECVQDMDHENMFWYRQDPGLGLRLIYFSYDVKMKEKGDIPEGYSVSREKKERFSLILESASTNQTSMYLCASSLTDSLGTDTQYFGPGTRLTVL.

The DNA for the CDR3 is TGTGCCAGCAGCTTACAGGGTACGAGCTCCTACGAGCAGTACTTC. The encoded protein is CASSLQGTSSYEQYF. The V gene is TRBV7-9, the J gene TRBJ2-7; a weak D match, TRBD1 (5 bases). The V end lost 2 bases, the J end lost 0 bases, and 11 bases lay between the germline ends. The CDR3 runs 15 residues. CDR1 is SEHNR, CDR2 FQNEAQ, per germline (reference sequence).